Sequencing of this T cell receptor beta chain was carried out in a study of breast tumors, draining lymph nodes, adjacent tissues. TCRdb independently ran MiXCR on the multiplex PCR reads; one entry per CDR3 protein. The sample records about 63,000 distinct CDR3 sequences, roughly 57% being singletons. This CDR3 contains 14 residues. From germline, CDR1 is SGDLS and CDR2 YYNGEE. The V gene end was trimmed by 8 bases and the J gene end by 5 bases; junction bases not matched to a gene: 11. Material for sequencing was breast tumor tissue. V gene TRBV9 combines with J gene TRBJ2-3; TRBD2 matches at 7 bases. The TCR was taken from a female donor with breast cancer. Some clones in this sample may be carry-over from other donors' samples. This chain's CDR3 is CASSHGTTKDTQYF. Here the CDR3 DNA reads TGTGCCAGTAGCCATGGGACTACAAAAGATACGCAGTATTTT. Full variable domain (missing parts from reference TRBV9 and TRBJ2-3): DSGVTQTPKHLITATGQRVTLRCSPRSGDLSVYWYQQSLDQGLQFLIQYYNGEERAKGNILERFSAQQFPDLHSELNLSSLELGDSALYFCASSHGTTKDTQYFGPGTRLTVL.